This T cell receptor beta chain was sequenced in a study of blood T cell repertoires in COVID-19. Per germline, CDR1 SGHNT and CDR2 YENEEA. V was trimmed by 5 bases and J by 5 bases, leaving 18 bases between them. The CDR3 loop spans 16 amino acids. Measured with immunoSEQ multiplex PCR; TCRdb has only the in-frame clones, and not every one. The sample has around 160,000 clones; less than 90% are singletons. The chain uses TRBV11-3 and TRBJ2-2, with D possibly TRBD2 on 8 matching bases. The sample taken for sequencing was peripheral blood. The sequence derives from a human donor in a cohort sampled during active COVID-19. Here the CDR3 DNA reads TGTGCCAGCAGCCCCCGGGAGGGGGCAGGGACCGGGGAGCTGTTTTTT. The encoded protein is CASSPREGAGTGELFF.